This T cell receptor beta chain originates from a study of radiation and T cells in renal cell carcinoma (TCRdb year 2020). General notes on the study: The samples were drawn from a clinical trial, where primary renal cell carcinomas were treated with 15 Gy of stereotactic body radiation therapy and then removed by nephrectomy 4 weeks afterward. In total, 50 to 55 samples underwent TCR beta sequencing: about 25 tumors plus 27 peripheral blood samples. In the approximately 58 samples combined, around 3.7 million unique CDR3 nucleotide sequences were found, encoding 3,000,000 or so unique CDR3 amino acid sequences. What the study reported, not specific to this receptor: Changes in the blood repertoire were not tracked past 4 weeks after treatment. The single-armed trial design could not address effects of radiation dose or scheduling on the TCR repertoire. In blood, the top tumor clonotypes increased between baseline and 2 weeks post-radiation and then shrank by 4 weeks, which suggests that tumor-resident clones expanded only transiently. Because no pretreatment tumor biopsies were available, whether clonotypes were present in the tumor at baseline could not be determined.

Per the publication, the time point label means: blood 2 weeks post-SBRT. Sample treatment or condition, as interpreted from the label and publication: 15 Gy SBRT to primary tumor, nephrectomy 4 weeks later. To follow tumor-enriched clonotypes, peripheral blood was collected serially from radiation-treated patients at baseline and again at 2 weeks and 4 weeks after SBRT. All patients had renal cell carcinoma with clear cell pathology. The QIAamp DNA Blood Mini Kit (Qiagen) was used to prepare genomic DNA for TCR sequencing. Only samples passing all quality control checks were included in the analyses. The immunoSEQ kit was used, according to the manufacturer's recommendations, to generate TCR beta libraries from genomic DNA. To prepare libraries, a first multiplex PCR with proprietary primers was run, followed by a second PCR that added unique barcodes, and a bead cleanup was done after each round. A positive control reaction and a negative control reaction, both provided in the kit, were run with every batch of samples. The final libraries were assessed on an Agilent 4200 TapeStation D1000 ScreenTape, pooled by volume, and quantified by qPCR. Sequencing was performed on an Illumina NextSeq500 using a MidOutput 150-cycle cartridge, with 156 Read1 cycles, 15 Index1 cycles, and the kit custom primers. The pooled library was loaded at around 1 pM with an approximately 22% PhiX control spike-in. Per the authors' processing: Vendor-processed data were analyzed in R, with a clonotype defined as all T cells sharing the same CDR3 nucleotide sequence. For clone abundance analyses, frequencies were normalized to the 10,000 most abundant clones per sample. Before analysis, public T cell clones were removed, and these numbered fewer than six per sample on average. Tumor-enriched and baseline blood-enriched clonotypes were defined by at least a 32-fold difference in abundance between compartments. A beta-binomial differential abundance model was used to identify clonotypes that expanded or contracted between blood time points. Tumor-blood repertoire similarity was measured with the Baroni-Urbani and Buser coefficient, and group comparisons used two-tailed Wilcoxon tests in R. Not all clones reach the TCRdb copy of this immuneACCESS table, which keeps in-frame sequences only. Checked studies attribute under half of the gap to unresolved V genes and leave the rest unexplained. V and J calls and clone size are those listed in that table; D and trimming were worked out from the DNA. This sample holds some 150,000 clones; roughly 86% were observed only once. The top ten clonotypes cover 10% to 15% of the sample.

The CDR3 measures 15 amino acids from cysteine to phenylalanine. The read is trimmed to its CDR3 DNA, 45 bases read in frame from base 1. For CDR1 and CDR2, the germline V gene (reference sequence) lists SGHKS and YYEKEE. V drops 5 bases and J drops 8 bases, leaving 20 bases in between. As for this clone: Its antigen is currently not known. Base-call qualities are not available, and no considerably larger clone is one nucleotide away.

Source: blood, taken from a patient whose treatment included radiotherapy and nephrectomy. The chain is encoded by TRBV5-5 joined to TRBJ1-5, with TRBD1 tentatively as D gene (5 bases match). The receptor was derived from a woman between 50 and 59 years old with renal cell carcinoma. For the CDR3, the sequence is CASSPGLEGLEPQHF. In nucleotide form, the sequence is TGTGCCAGCAGTCCCGGATTGGAGGGGTTGGAGCCCCAGCATTTT.